This T cell receptor (beta chain) was recorded in a study of blood T cells in healthy people across ages. Study-wide findings and caveats: Researchers deemed the diversity estimates from one million T cells underestimates. Unsorted PBMCs prevented conclusive naive versus antigen-experienced comparison.

Regarding this clonotype: Its specificity is not known.

The germline CDR1 and CDR2 sequences are MNHEY and SVGAGI. The CDR3 is 14 residues long. Trimming removed 2 bases from V and 11 bases from J, with 18 bases in between. The study isolated at least 7 million PBMCs from each sample. Through a sample-barcoded 5' primer and a J-beta primer mix, a second PCR was run for about 6 to 12 cycles. TCRdb re-derived calls from the 5' RACE reads in MiXCR, one entry per CDR3 protein. The sample comprises around 970,000 distinct CDR3 sequences, roughly 51% of which are singletons, and around 21% rests with the top ten. The source is a woman aged 60-75 years in good health. The V call is TRBV6-5, the J call TRBJ2-5, with a tentative D call TRBD2 (7 bases). The sample comprised blood. The CDR3 nucleotides are TGTGCCAGCAGTTACAAGGCGGGGGCTTATGAGCAGTACTTC. It is translated as CASSYKAGAYEQYF.